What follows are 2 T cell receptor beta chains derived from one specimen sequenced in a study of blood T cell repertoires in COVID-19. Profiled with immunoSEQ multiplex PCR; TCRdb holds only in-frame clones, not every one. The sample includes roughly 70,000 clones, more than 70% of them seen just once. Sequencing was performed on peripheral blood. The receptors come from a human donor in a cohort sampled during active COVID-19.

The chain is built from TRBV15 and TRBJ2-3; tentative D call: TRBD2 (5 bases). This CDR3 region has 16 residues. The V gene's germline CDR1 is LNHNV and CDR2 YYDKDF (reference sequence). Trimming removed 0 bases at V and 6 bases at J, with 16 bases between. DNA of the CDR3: TGTGCCACCAGCAGAGATTTCGGGGTGGGCAGCGATACGCAGTATTTT. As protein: CATSRDFGVGSDTQYF.

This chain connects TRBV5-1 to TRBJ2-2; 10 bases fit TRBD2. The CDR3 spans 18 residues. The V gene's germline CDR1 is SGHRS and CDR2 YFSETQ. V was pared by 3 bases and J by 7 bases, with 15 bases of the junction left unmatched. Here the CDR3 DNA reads TGCGCCAGCAGCTGGCCCCGGCTCCTAGCGGGAGAGATCGGGGAGCTGTTTTTT. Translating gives CASSWPRLLAGEIGELFF.